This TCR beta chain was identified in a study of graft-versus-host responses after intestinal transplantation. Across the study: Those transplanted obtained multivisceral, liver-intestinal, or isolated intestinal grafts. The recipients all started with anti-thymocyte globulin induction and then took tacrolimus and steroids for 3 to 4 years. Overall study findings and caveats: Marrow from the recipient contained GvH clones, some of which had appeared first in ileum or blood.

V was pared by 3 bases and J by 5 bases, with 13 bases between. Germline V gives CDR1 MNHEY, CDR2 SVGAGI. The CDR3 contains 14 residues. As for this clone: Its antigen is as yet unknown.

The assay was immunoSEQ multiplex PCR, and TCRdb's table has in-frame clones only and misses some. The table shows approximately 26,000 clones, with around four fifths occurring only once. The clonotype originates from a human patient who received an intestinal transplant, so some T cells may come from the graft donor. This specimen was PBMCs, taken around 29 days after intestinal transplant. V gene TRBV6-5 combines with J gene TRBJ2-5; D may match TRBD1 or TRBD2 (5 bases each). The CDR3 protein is CASSYEGLSETQYF. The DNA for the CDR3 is TGTGCCAGCAGTTATGAGGGGTTGTCGGAGACCCAGTACTTC.